This T cell receptor beta chain was captured by sequencing in a study of T cell responses to AZD1222 COVID-19 vaccine. Study-wide points: Unmutated variant regions are reportedly targeted by nearly half of spike-specific TCRs.

This clone was seen a few times. No antigen is known for it. CDR3 length: 17 residues. The V and J ends lost 4 bases and 1 base, in that order; junction bases with no gene match: 11. Germline values: CDR1 SEHNR, CDR2 FQNEAQ (reference sequence). The table came from immunoSEQ multiplex PCR; TCRdb's copy has only in-frame clones and leaves some out. Here the sample spans about 140,000 clones, around nine tenths being singletons. The sample in question was peripheral blood, obtained on day 0 of AZD1222 vaccination. The chain has TRBV7-9 and TRBJ2-3; 7 nucleotides line up with TRBD2. The sequence came from an adult in good health. The CDR3: CASSSRVNREGTDTQYF. The CDR3, as DNA: TGTGCCAGCAGCTCTAGGGTAAATCGGGAGGGCACAGATACGCAGTATTTT.